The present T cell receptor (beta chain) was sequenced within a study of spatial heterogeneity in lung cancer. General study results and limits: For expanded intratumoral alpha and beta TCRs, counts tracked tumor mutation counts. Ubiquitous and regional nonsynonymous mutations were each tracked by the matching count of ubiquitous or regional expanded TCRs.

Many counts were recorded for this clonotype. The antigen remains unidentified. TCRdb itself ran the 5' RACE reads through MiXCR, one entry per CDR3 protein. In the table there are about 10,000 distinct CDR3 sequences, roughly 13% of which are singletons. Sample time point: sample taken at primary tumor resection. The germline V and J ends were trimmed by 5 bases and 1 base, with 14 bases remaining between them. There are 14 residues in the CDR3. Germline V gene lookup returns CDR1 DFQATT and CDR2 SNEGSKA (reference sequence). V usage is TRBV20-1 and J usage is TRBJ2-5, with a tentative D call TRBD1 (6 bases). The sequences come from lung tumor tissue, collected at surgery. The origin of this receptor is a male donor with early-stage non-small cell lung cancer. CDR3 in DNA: TGCAGTGCTCCTCACAGGGCGCTCCAAGAGACCCAGTACTTC. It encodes CSAPHRALQETQYF.